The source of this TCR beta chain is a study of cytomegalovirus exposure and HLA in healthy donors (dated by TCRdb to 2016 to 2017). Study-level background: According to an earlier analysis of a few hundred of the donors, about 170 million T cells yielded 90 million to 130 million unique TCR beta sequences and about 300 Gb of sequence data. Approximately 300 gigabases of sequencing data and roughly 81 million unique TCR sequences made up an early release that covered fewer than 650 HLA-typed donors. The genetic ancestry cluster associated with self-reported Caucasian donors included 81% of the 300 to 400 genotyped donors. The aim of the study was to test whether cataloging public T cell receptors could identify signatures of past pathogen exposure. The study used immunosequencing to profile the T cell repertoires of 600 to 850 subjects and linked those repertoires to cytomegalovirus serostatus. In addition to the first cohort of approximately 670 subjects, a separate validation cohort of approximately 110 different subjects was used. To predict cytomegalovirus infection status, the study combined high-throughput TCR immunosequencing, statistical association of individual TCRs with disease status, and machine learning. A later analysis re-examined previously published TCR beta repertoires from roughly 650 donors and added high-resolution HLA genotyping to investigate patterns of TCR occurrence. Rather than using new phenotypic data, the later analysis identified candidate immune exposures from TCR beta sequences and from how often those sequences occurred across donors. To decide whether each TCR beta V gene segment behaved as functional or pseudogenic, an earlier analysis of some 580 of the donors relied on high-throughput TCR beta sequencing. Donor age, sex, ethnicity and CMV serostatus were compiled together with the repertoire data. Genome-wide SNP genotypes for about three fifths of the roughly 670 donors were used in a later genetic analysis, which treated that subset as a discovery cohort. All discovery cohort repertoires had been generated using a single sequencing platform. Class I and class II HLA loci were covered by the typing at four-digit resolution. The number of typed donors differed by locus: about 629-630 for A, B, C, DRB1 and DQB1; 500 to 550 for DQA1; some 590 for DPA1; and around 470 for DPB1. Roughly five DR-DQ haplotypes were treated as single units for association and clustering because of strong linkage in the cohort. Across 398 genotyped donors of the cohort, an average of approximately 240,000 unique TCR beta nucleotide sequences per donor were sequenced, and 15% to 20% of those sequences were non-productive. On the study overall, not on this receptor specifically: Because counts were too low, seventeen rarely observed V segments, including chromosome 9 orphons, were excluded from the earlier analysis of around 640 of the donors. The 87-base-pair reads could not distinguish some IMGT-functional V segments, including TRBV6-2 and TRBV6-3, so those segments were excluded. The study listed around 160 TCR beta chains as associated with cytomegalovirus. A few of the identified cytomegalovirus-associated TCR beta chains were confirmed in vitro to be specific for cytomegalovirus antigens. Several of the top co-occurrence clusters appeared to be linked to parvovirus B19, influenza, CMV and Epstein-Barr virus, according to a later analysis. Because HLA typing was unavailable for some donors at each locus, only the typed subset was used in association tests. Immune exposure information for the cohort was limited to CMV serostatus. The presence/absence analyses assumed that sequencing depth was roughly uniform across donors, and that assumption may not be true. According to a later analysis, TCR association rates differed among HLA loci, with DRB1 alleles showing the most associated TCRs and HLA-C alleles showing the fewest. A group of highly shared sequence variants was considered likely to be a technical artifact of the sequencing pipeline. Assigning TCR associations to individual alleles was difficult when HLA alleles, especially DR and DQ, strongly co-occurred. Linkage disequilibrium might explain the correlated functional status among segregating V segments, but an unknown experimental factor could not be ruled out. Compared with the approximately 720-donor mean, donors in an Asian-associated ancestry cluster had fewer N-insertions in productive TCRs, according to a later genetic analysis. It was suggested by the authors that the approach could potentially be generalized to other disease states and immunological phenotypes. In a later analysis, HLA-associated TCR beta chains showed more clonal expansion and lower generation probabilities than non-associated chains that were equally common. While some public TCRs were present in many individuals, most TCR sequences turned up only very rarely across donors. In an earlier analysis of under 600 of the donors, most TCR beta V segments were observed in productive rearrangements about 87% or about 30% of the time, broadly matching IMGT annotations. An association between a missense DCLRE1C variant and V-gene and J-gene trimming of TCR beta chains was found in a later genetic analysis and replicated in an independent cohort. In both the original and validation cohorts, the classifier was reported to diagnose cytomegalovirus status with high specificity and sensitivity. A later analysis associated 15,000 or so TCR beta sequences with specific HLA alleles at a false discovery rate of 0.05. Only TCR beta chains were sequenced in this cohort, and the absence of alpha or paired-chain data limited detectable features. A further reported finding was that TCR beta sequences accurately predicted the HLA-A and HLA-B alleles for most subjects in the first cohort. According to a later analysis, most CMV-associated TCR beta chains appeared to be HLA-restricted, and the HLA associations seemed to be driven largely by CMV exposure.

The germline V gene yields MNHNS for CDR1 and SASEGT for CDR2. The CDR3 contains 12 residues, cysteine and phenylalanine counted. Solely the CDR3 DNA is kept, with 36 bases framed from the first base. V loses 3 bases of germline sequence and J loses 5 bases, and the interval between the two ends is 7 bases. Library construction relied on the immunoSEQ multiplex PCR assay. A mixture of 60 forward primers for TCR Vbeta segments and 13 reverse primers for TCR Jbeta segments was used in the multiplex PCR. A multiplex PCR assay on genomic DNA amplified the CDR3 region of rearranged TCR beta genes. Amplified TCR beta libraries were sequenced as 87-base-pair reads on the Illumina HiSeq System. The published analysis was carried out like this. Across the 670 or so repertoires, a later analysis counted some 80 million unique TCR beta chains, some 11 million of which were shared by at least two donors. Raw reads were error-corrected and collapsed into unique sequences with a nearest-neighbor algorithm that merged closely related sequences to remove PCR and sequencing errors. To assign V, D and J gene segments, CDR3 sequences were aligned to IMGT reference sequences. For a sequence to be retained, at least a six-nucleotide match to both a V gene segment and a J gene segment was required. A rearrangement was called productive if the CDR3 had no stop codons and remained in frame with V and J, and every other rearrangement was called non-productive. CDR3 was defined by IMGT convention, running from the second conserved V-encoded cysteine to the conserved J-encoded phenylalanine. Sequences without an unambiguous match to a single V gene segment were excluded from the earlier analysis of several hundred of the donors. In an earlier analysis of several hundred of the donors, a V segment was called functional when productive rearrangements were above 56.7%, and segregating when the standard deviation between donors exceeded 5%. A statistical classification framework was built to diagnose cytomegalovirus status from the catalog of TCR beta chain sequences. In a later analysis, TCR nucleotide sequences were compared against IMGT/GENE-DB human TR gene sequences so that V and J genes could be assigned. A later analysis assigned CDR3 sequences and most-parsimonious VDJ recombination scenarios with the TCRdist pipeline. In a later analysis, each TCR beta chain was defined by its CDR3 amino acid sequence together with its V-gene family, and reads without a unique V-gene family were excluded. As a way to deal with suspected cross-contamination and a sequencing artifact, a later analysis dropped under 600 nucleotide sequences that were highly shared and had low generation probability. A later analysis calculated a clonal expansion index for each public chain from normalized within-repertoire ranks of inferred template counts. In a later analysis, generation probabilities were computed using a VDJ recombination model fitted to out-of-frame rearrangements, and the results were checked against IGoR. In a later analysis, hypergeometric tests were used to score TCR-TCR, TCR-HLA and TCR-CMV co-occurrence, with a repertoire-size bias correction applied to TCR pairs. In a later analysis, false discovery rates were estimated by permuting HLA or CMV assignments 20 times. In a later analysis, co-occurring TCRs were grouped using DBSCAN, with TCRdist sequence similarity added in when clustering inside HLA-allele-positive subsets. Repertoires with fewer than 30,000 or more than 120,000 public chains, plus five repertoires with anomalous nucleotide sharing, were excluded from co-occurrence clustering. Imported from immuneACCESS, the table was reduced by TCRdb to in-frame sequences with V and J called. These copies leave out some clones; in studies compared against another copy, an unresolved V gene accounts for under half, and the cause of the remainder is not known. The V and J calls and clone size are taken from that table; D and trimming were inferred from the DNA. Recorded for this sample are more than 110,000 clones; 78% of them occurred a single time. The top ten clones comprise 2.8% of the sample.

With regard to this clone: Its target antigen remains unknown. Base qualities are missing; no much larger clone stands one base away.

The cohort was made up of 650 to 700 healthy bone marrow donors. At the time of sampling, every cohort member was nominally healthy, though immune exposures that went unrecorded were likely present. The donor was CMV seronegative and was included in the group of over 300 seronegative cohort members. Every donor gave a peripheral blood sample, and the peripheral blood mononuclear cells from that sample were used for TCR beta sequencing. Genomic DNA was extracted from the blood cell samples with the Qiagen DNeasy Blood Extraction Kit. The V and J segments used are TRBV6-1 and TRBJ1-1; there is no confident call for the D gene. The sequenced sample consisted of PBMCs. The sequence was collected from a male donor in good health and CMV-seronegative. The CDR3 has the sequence CASSDPGTEAFF. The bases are TGTGCCAGCAGTGATCCGGGGACTGAAGCTTTCTTT.